The entry below gives a single T cell receptor beta chain sequence along with its context. Antigen: not known. The read gets to within 3 residues of the CDR3 end, and the germline J gene fills in the rest. The data stem from a study of T cells in women clearing cervical HPV infection. Whole-study context: Controls gave blood once infection was undetectable; cases at lesion identification.

Sequencing used immunoSEQ multiplex PCR; TCRdb keeps in-frame clones, though not all of them. The listing contains around 12,000 clones. Study outcomes and limitations: CIN3+ cases had significantly higher TCR richness than controls; evenness did not differ. TRBV6-7 relative abundance averaged about 0.1% in cases and 0.15% to 0.2% in controls.

This CDR3 is 13 amino acids long. The germline V gene has CDR1 SGHRS and CDR2 YFSETQ. V shed 0 bases and J shed 4 bases, with 6 bases lying between them. The sequenced sample was blood buffy coat. This TCR came from a woman between 18 and 75 years old with a cervical HPV16 infection that either progressed to CIN3+ or cleared (not recorded which). This chain links TRBV5-1 with TRBJ2-3; a possible D gene is TRBD2 (5 bases). The sequenced part of the CDR3 DNA is TGCGCCAGCAGCTTGGCGGGGTCAGATACG. It translates to CASSLAGSDT. The complete CDR3 sequence is CASSLAGSDTQYF. Full variable domain (missing parts from reference TRBV5-1 and TRBJ2-3): KAGVTQTPRYLIKTRGQQVTLSCSPISGHRSVSWYQQTPGQGLQFLFEYFSETQRNKGNFPGRFSGRQFSNSRSEMNVSTLELGDSALYLCASSLAGSDTQYFGPGTRLTVL.